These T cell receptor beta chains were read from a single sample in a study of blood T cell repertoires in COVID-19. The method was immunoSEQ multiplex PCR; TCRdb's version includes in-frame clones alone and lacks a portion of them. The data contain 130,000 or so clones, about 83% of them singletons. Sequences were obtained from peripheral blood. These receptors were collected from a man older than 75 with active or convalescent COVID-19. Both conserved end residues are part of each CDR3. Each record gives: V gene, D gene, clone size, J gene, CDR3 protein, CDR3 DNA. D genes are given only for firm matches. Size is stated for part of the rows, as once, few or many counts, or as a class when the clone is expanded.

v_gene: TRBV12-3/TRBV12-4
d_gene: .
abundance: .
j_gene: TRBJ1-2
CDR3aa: CASSSSGYYGYTF
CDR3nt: TGTGCCAGCAGTTCTTCAGGGTATTATGGCTACACCTTC

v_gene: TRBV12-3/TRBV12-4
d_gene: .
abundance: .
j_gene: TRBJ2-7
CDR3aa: CASSQEAHEQYF
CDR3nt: TGTGCCAGCAGTCAAGAGGCCCACGAGCAGTACTTC

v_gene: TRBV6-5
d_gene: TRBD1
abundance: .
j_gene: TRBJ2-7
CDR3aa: CASEGTGNNEQYF
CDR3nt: TGTGCCAGCGAAGGGACAGGGAACAACGAGCAGTACTTC

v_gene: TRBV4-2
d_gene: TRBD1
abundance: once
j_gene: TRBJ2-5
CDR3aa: CASSPAQGYQETQYF
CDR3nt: TGTGCCAGCAGCCCAGCACAGGGGTACCAAGAGACCCAGTACTTC

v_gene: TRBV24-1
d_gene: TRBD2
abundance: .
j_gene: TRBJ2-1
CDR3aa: CATSDPTGLAGSNEQFF
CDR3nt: TGTGCCACCAGTGATCCCACGGGACTAGCGGGGTCTAATGAGCAGTTCTTC

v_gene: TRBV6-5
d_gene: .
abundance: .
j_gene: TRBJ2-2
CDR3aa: CASSTRSGELFF
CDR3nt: TGTGCCAGCAGTACTCGAAGCGGGGAGCTGTTTTTT

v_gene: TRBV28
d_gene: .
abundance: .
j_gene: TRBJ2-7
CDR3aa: CASSLGQGGLLKQYF
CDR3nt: TGTGCCAGCAGTTTAGGGCAGGGGGGCCTCCTGAAGCAGTACTTC

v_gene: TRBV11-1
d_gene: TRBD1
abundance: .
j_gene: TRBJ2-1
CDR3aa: CASNRGGTGYNEQFF
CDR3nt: TGTGCCAGCAACAGAGGCGGGACAGGGTACAATGAGCAGTTCTTC

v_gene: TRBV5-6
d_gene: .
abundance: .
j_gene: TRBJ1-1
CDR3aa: CASSLGGEREAFF
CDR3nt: TGTGCCAGCAGCTTGGGGGGCGAGAGGGAAGCTTTCTTT

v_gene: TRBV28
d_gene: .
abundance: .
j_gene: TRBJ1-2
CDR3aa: CASSDPGAGYTF
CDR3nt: TGTGCCAGCAGCGACCCAGGGGCTGGCTACACCTTC

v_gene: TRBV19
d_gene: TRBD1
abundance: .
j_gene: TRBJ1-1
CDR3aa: CASSMPGGMNTEAFF
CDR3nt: TGTGCCAGTAGTATGCCAGGGGGCATGAACACTGAAGCTTTCTTT

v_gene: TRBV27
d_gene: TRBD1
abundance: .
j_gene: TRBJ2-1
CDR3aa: CASSHRGVYNEQFF
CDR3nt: TGTGCCAGCAGCCACAGGGGCGTTTACAATGAGCAGTTCTTC

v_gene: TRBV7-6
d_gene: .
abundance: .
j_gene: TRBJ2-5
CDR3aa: CASSLGGGARVIETQYF
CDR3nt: TGTGCCAGCAGCTTAGGTGGAGGGGCGAGGGTGATCGAGACCCAGTACTTC

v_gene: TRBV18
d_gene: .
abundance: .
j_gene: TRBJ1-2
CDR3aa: CASSPQGSHGYTF
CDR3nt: TGTGCCAGCTCACCGCAGGGGAGTCATGGCTACACCTTC

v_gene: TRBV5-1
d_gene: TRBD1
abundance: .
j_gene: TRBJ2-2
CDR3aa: CASSWRGQGANGELFF
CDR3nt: TGCGCCAGCAGCTGGAGGGGACAGGGGGCAAACGGGGAGCTGTTTTTT

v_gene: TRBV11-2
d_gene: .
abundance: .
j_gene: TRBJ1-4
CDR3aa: CASSPAGANEKLFF
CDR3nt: TGTGCCAGCAGCCCAGCGGGGGCTAATGAAAAACTGTTTTTT

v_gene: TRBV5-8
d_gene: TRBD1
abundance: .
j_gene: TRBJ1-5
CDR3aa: CASSLEGQGANQPQHF
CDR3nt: TGTGCCAGCAGCTTGGAGGGACAGGGGGCCAATCAGCCCCAGCATTTT